These T cell receptor beta chains were read from a single sample in a study of response to subunit inactivated influenza vaccine. TCRdb re-analysed the RT-PCR reads in MiXCR, keeping a single row per CDR3 protein. The sample has roughly 780,000 distinct CDR3 sequences, roughly 18% seen once. The source material was PBMCs from blood, sampled about 5 days after vaccination. The receptors were gathered from a man aged 45-65 years who received an inactivated influenza vaccine. The CDR3 runs from the conserved cysteine through the conserved F or W. A D gene is named only where the DNA matches it firmly. Only some rows state a clone size, as once, few, many or a class for expanded clones.

V gene,D gene,J gene,clone size,CDR3 protein,CDR3 DNA
TRBV20-1,NA,TRBJ1-1,NA,CSARAGVNTEAFF,TGCAGTGCTAGAGCGGGGGTGAACACTGAAGCTTTCTTT
TRBV7-2,NA,TRBJ2-5,NA,CASRPSQGKETQYF,TGTGCCAGCAGGCCATCCCAGGGAAAAGAGACCCAGTACTTC
TRBV9,NA,TRBJ1-2,NA,CASSTRGADNYGYTF,TGTGCCAGCAGCACTCGGGGGGCGGATAACTATGGCTACACCTTC
TRBV11-2,NA,TRBJ1-1,NA,CASSSRDRNMNTEAFF,TGTGCCAGCAGCTCAAGGGATAGGAATATGAACACTGAAGCTTTCTTT
TRBV7-9,TRBD1,TRBJ1-5,NA,CASSLGQSYSNQPQHF,TGTGCCAGCAGCTTGGGACAGTCCTATAGCAATCAGCCCCAGCATTTT
TRBV5-1,TRBD2,TRBJ2-1,NA,CASSLSAGGPGEQFF,TGCGCCAGCAGCTTGTCCGCGGGGGGGCCCGGTGAGCAGTTCTTC
TRBV7-2,NA,TRBJ1-6,few,CASSLAAGFNSPLHF,TGTGCCAGCAGCTTAGCCGCAGGTTTTAATTCACCCCTCCACTTT
TRBV28,NA,TRBJ2-4,NA,CASSSGASVNIQYF,TGTGCCAGCAGTTCCGGGGCCAGTGTTAACATTCAGTACTTC
TRBV24-1,TRBD2,TRBJ2-5,NA,CATIHARGKETQYF,TGTGCCACCATTCATGCGCGGGGGAAAGAGACCCAGTACTTC
TRBV4-2,TRBD2,TRBJ2-7,NA,CASSLERDPVYEQYF,TGTGCCAGCAGCTTGGAGCGGGACCCCGTTTACGAGCAGTACTTC
TRBV12-3/TRBV12-4,NA,TRBJ1-1,NA,CASRQGSTEAFF,TGTGCCAGCAGGCAGGGGAGCACTGAAGCTTTCTTT